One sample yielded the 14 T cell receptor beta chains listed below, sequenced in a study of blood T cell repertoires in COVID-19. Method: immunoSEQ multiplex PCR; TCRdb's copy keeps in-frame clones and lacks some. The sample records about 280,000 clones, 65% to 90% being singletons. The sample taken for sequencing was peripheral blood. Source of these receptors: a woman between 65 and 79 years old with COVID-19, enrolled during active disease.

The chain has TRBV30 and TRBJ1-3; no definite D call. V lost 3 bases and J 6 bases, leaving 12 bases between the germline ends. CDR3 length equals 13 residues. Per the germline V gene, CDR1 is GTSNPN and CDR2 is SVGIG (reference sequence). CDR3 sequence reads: CAWRVRGENTIYF. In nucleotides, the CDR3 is TGTGCCTGGAGAGTTCGAGGTGAAAACACCATATATTTT.

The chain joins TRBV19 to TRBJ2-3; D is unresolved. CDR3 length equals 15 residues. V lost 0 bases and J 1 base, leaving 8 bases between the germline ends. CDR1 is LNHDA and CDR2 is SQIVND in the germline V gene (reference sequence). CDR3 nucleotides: TGTGCCAGTAGTATAGACAGTTCCGGCACAGATACGCAGTATTTT. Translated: CASSIDSSGTDTQYF.

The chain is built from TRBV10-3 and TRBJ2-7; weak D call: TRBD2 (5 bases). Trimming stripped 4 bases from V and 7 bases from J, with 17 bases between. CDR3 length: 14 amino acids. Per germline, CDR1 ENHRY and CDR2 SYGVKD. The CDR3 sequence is CAISGGRVSGEQYF. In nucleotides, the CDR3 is TGTGCCATCAGTGGTGGCCGAGTCTCGGGGGAGCAGTACTTC.

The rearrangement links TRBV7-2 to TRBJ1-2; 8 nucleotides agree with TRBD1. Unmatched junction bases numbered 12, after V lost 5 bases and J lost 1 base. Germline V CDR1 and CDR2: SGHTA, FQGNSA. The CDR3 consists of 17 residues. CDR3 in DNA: TGTGCCAGCAGCCCGCGGACAGGGCCCTTGTATAACTATGGCTACACCTTC. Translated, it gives CASSPRTGPLYNYGYTF.

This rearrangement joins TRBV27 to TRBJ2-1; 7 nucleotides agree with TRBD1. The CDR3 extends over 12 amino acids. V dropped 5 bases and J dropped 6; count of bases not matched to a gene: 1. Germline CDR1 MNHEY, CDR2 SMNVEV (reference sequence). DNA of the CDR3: TGTGCCAGCAGTCCAGGGGGCAATGAGCAGTTCTTC. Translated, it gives CASSPGGNEQFF.

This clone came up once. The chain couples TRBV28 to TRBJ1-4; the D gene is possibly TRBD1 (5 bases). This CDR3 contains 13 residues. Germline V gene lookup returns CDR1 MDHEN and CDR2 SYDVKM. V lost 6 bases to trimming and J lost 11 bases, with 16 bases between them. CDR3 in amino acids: CASSTIHGGKLFF. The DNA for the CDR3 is TGTGCCAGCAGCACTATCCACGGGGGTAAACTGTTTTTT.

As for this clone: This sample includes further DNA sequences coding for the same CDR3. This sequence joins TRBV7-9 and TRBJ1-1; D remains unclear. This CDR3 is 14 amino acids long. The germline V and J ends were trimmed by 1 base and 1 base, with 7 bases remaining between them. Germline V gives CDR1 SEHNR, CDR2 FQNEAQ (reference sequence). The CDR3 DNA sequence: TGTGCCAGCAGCTTAGACGCAGGGAACACTGAAGCTTTCTTT. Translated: CASSLDAGNTEAFF. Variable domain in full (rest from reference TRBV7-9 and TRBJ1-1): DTGVSQNPRHKITKRGQNVTFRCDPISEHNRLYWYRQTLGQGPEFLTYFQNEAQLEKSRLLSDRFSAERPKGSFSTLEIQRTEQGDSAMYLCASSLDAGNTEAFFGQGTRLTVV.

The chain's CDR3 is CASSLGSGDSSSYNEQFF. CDR3 nucleotide sequence: TGTGCCAGCAGCTTAGGCTCGGGGGACAGCAGCTCCTACAATGAGCAGTTCTTC. The chain combines TRBV13 with TRBJ2-1; weak D call: TRBD1 (7 bases). The germline gives CDR1 PRHDT, CDR2 FYEKMQ (reference sequence). Trimming shortened V by 0 bases and J by 0 bases, and 15 bases separated the two germline ends. CDR3 length: 18 amino acids. Using reference TRBV13 and TRBJ2-1 for the parts outside the CDR3, the full variable domain is AAGVIQSPRHLIKEKRETATLKCYPIPRHDTVYWYQQGPGQDPQFLISFYEKMQSDKGSIPDRFSAQQFSDYHSELNMSSLELGDSALYFCASSLGSGDSSSYNEQFFGPGTRLTVL.

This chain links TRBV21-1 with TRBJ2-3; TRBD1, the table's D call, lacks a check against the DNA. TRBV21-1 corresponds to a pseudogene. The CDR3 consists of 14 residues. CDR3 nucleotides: TGTGCCAGCATCCGGGGACAGGGCACAGATACGCAGTATTTT. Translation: CASIRGQGTDTQYF.

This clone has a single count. The CDR3 sequence: CASSMRRDRDTDTQYF. For the CDR3, the DNA is TGTGCCAGTAGTATGCGAAGGGACAGGGACACAGATACGCAGTATTTT. The chain uses TRBV19 and TRBJ2-3, with 9 bases fitting TRBD1. Trimming removed 3 bases from V and 2 bases from J; junction bases left unmatched: 6. This CDR3 has 16 amino acids. Germline V gives CDR1 LNHDA, CDR2 SQIVND (reference sequence).

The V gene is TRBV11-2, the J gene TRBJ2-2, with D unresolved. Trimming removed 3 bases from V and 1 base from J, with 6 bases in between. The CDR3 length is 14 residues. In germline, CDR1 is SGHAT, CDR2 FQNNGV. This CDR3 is CASSFPLNTGELFF. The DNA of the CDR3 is TGTGCCAGCAGCTTCCCATTGAACACCGGGGAGCTGTTTTTT.

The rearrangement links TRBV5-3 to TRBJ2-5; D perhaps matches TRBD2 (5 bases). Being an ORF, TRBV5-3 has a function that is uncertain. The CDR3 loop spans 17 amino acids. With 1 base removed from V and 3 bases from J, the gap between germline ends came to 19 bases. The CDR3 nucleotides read TGTGCCAGAAGCTTGTGGAGGACTTTGCCCTCAGAAGAGACCCAGTACTTC. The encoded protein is CARSLWRTLPSEETQYF.

CDR3 in DNA: TGCAGCGTTGGGGTGGTGGGACCGACTAGCAGATCCACAGATACGCAGTATTTT. Encoded protein: CSVGVVGPTSRSTDTQYF. V gene TRBV29-1 combines with J gene TRBJ2-3, with TRBD2 matching over 7 bases. This CDR3 comprises 18 residues. Unmatched junction bases numbered 18, after V lost 4 bases and J lost 2 bases. CDR1 SQVTM and CDR2 ANQGSEA come from the germline V gene.

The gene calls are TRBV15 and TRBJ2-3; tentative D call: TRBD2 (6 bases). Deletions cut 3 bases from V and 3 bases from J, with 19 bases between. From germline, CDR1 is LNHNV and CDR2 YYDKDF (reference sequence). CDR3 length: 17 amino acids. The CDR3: CATSRPPRAGGTDTQYF. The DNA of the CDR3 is TGTGCCACCAGCAGGCCTCCCAGGGCTGGGGGGACAGATACGCAGTATTTT.